A selection of T cell receptor beta chains follows, all from one sample in a study of a mutant IDH1 vaccine in newly diagnosed glioma. Measured with immunoSEQ multiplex PCR; TCRdb has only the in-frame clones, and not every one. Found here are roughly 62,000 clones, around 84% of them singletons; the top ten hold over 7%. The antigens of these receptors remain unknown. Material: PBMCs, obtained from a glioma patient whose treatment included an IDH1 peptide vaccine. These receptor sequences come from a woman aged 50 to 60 with glioma. The CDR3 runs from the conserved cysteine through the conserved F or W. Each record gives: J gene, clone size, V gene, D gene, CDR3 protein, CDR3 DNA. A D gene is named only where the DNA matches it firmly. Clone size is not always given. Where it is, it says once, few, many or a class for expanded clones.

>TRBJ1-5|-|TRBV19|-
CASRDLRGSGVSQPQHF
TGTGCCAGTAGGGATTTACGAGGCAGCGGGGTTAGTCAGCCCCAGCATTTT
>TRBJ1-6|-|TRBV28|TRBD1
CASSPDRGLGPLHF
TGTGCCAGCAGCCCGGACAGGGGTTTAGGTCCCCTCCACTTT
>TRBJ2-5|-|TRBV7-2|TRBD2
CAGGGTSGQETQYF
TGTGCCGGGGGGGGGACTAGCGGCCAAGAGACCCAGTACTTC
>TRBJ1-1|-|TRBV29-1|-
CSVEQGRNTEAFF
TGCAGCGTTGAACAGGGGCGGAACACTGAAGCTTTCTTT
>TRBJ1-2|-|TRBV5-4|-
CASSSRGSYGYTF
TGTGCCAGCAGCTCCCGGGGCTCCTATGGCTACACCTTC
>TRBJ1-2|once|TRBV5-6|-
CASSLYRGHYGYTF
TGTGCCAGCAGCTTGTATCGGGGCCACTATGGCTACACCTTC
>TRBJ1-3|-|TRBV5-1|-
CASSAGGVDTIYF
TGCGCCAGCAGCGCCGGGGGTGTGGACACCATATATTTT
>TRBJ1-3|-|TRBV19|-
CASSISGNTIYF
TGTGCCAGTAGTATTAGTGGAAACACCATATATTTT
>TRBJ2-3|-|TRBV19|-
CASSILPGDTDTQYF
TGTGCCAGTAGTATACTGCCAGGGGACACAGATACGCAGTATTTT
>TRBJ2-7|few|TRBV5-6|-
CASSSFGSLGYEQYF
TGTGCCAGCAGCTCGTTCGGCAGTCTAGGGTACGAGCAGTACTTC
>TRBJ2-3|-|TRBV2|-
CASAKLGGRGTDTQYF
TGTGCCAGCGCAAAGCTGGGGGGCCGAGGCACAGATACGCAGTATTTT
>TRBJ1-4|-|TRBV5-1|-
CASSAEGGVHEKLFF
TGCGCCAGCAGTGCCGAGGGGGGGGTCCACGAAAAACTGTTTTTT
>TRBJ1-1|few|TRBV6-4|-
CASSGSVNTEAFF
TGTGCCAGCAGTGGTTCGGTGAACACTGAAGCTTTCTTT
>TRBJ1-5|few|TRBV18|-
CASSRQTQSNQPQHF
TGTGCCAGCTCGCGACAGACTCAGAGCAATCAGCCCCAGCATTTT
>TRBJ1-1|-|TRBV9|-
CASSVSGLGTEAFF
TGTGCCAGCAGCGTTAGTGGGTTAGGCACTGAAGCTTTCTTT
>TRBJ2-7|-|TRBV11-2|-
CASSREGEAYEQYF
TGTGCCAGCAGCCGAGAGGGGGAGGCCTACGAGCAGTACTTC
>TRBJ2-5|-|TRBV30|-
CAWSVAVETQYF
TGTGCCTGGAGTGTAGCCGTAGAGACCCAGTACTTC
>TRBJ2-7|once|TRBV7-9|-
CASSAARTALDEQYF
TGTGCCAGCAGCGCCGCCAGGACAGCTCTGGACGAGCAGTACTTC
>TRBJ1-3|few|TRBV18|-
CASSPRRGDGNTIYF
TGTGCCAGCTCACCACGACGTGGGGATGGAAACACCATATATTTT
>TRBJ1-2|-|TRBV9|TRBD1
CASSVGDRGYGYTF
TGTGCCAGCAGCGTAGGAGACAGGGGGTATGGCTACACCTTC
>TRBJ2-2|-|TRBV7-9|-
CASNLLVSHTGELFF
TGTGCCAGCAATTTGTTGGTATCCCACACCGGGGAGCTGTTTTTT
>TRBJ1-5|-|TRBV9|TRBD1
CASSPGQGNQPQHF
TGTGCCAGCAGCCCCGGACAGGGTAATCAGCCCCAGCATTTT
>TRBJ2-4|-|TRBV27|TRBD1
CASSPAGTGVNIQYF
TGTGCCAGCAGTCCGGCCGGGACAGGGGTAAACATTCAGTACTTC
>TRBJ2-1|-|TRBV4-2|-
CASSRGGESSYNEQFF
TGTGCCAGCAGCCGAGGGGGGGAAAGCTCCTACAATGAGCAGTTCTTC
>TRBJ2-7|-|TRBV6-6|-
CASSSRNEQYF
TGTGCCAGCAGTTCCAGGAACGAGCAGTACTTC